This T cell receptor beta chain was sequenced for a study of human T cells and chemical hapten exposure. V lost 5 bases, J lost 9 bases, and 6 bases stayed unmatched. Germline V CDR1 and CDR2: MNHEY, SVGAGI. This CDR3 region has 13 residues. Time point specified: patch test 3, about 24 weeks after DPC sensitization. The sample's treatment: therapeutic diphenylcyclopropenone sensitization with weekly scalp DPC. TCRdb processed the RACE reads anew with MiXCR; each CDR3 protein has one entry. The sample holds 100,000 to 120,000 distinct CDR3 sequences, nearly 35% seen once. The clonotype originates from a man aged 40-49 years with alopecia areata. Some clones in this sample may be carry-over from other donors' samples. The chain carries TRBV6-5 and TRBJ2-4; 8 positions match TRBD1. The sequencing here drew on whole blood, taken in connection with sensitization to the hapten diphenylcyclopropenone (DPC). The CDR3 coding sequence is TGTGCCAGCAGTGACAGGGGAGCGGGCATTCAGTACTTC. Encoded protein: CASSDRGAGIQYF.